Each of the 32 T cell receptor beta chains below was sequenced from the same sample in a study of T cell responses to AZD1222 COVID-19 vaccine (TCRdb year 2021). Library preparation used the immunoSEQ multiplex PCR assay. This immuneACCESS table, as held by TCRdb, lists in-frame sequences with V and J called but not all clones. Of the missing ones, under half trace to an unresolved V gene in checked studies; the others have no known cause. The sample has 80,000 to 100,000 clones on record, 86% of them singletons. Clones ranked in the top ten supply approximately 5.6% of the sample. Per the publication, the time point label means: about 28 days (+/-7) after the second vaccine dose. The sequenced sample was peripheral blood, obtained 28 days after the second AZD1222 dose. The source is an adult who received the AZD1222 COVID-19 vaccine.

This chain joins TRBV18 and TRBJ1-4, with TRBD1 matching over 7 bases. The J segment lost 2 bases and the V segment lost 5 bases, leaving 11 bases of the junction unmatched. The CDR3 covers 17 residues. The germline V gene has CDR1 KGHSH and CDR2 LQKENI. Written as DNA, the CDR3 is TGTGCCAGCTCAGTCGACAGGGCGGAATGGACTAATGAAAAACTGTTTTTT. Amino acid sequence: CASSVDRAEWTNEKLFF.

This clone was observed a handful of times. The V and J genes are TRBV6-5 and TRBJ1-1, with D possibly being TRBD1 (5 bases). This CDR3 region has 13 residues. CDR1 and CDR2 from the germline V gene are MNHEY and SVGAGI. V was pared by 2 bases and J by 9 bases, with 13 bases between. In DNA form, the CDR3 reads TGTGCCAGCAGTTACCAGACAGACCGGAAAGCTTTCTTT. Its translation is CASSYQTDRKAFF.

This chain connects TRBV20-1 to TRBJ1-1; D unresolved. Per germline, CDR1 DFQATT and CDR2 SNEGSKA (reference sequence). V shed 7 bases and J shed 5 bases, with 11 bases lying between them. CDR3 length equals 11 residues. CDR3 nucleotide sequence: TGCAGTGTGATTCTTGGGACTGAAGCTTTCTTT. It codes for CSVILGTEAFF.

The V call is TRBV19, the J call TRBJ1-1, with D hard to call. Per germline, CDR1 LNHDA and CDR2 SQIVND (reference sequence). The CDR3 runs to 17 residues. V was clipped by 3 bases and J by 5 bases, with 22 bases between them. Here the CDR3 DNA reads TGTGCCAGTAGTATCTCGCTCACGGGCGGAGCAACAACTGAAGCTTTCTTT. Residues: CASSISLTGGATTEAFF.

V is TRBV2 and J is TRBJ1-5, with D tentatively TRBD1 (5 bases). Germline V gene data show CDR1 as SNHLY and CDR2 as FYNNEI. This CDR3 comprises 16 residues. V dropped 1 base and J dropped 0 bases, with 10 bases sitting between them. The CDR3 region has the DNA TGTGCCAGCAGTGAAGGGGGGTCTTATAGCAATCAGCCCCAGCATTTT. Protein: CASSEGGSYSNQPQHF. Based on the CDR3 plus reference TRBV2 and TRBJ1-5, the full variable domain is EPEVTQTPSHQVTQMGQEVILRCVPISNHLYFYWYRQILGQKVEFLVSFYNNEISEKSEIFDDQFSVERPDGSNFTLKIRSTKLEDSAMYFCASSEGGSYSNQPQHFGDGTRLSIL.

V usage is TRBV7-5 and J usage is TRBJ2-4; the table calls TRBD2, which could not be checked here. TRBV7-5 is designated a pseudogene. CDR3 length: 16 residues. CDR3: CVRSLAGGEAKNIQYF. In DNA, the CDR3 is TGTGTCAGAAGCTTAGCCGGCGGGGAAGCCAAAAACATTCAGTACTTC.

A word on this clone: A much larger clone sits a single nucleotide away, making a read error possible. The chain couples TRBV7-8 to TRBJ2-7, with 7 bases lining up with TRBD1. This CDR3 spans 13 amino acids. V trimming: 1 base; J trimming: 5 bases; junction bases outside the gene matches: 2. The germline V gene has CDR1 SGHVS and CDR2 FQNEAQ. In DNA form, the CDR3 reads TGTGCCAGCAGCTTAGACAGGGGCCACGAGCAGTACTTC. Its translation is CASSLDRGHEQYF.

The genes are TRBV3-1 (or the pseudogene TRBV3-2) and TRBJ2-2, with D possibly being TRBD2 (6 bases). Germline CDR1 is LGHDT and CDR2 is YNNKEL (reference sequence). The CDR3 consists of 16 residues. V lost 3 bases and J 5 bases, leaving 16 bases between the germline ends. Here the CDR3 DNA reads TGTGCCAGCAGCCAGTGGGTCGCTAGCGCGACCGGGGAGCTGTTTTTT. Translated: CASSQWVASATGELFF.

This clone was picked up one time. V is TRBV7-2 and J is TRBJ2-2; D might be TRBD1 or TRBD2, each matching 5 bases. Germline-derived CDR1 and CDR2 are SGHTA and FQGNSA. CDR3 length: 15 residues. Trimming removed 5 bases from V and 1 base from J, with 11 bases in between. The CDR3 sequence: CASSPRGGNTGELFF. CDR3 in DNA: TGTGCCAGCAGCCCGAGGGGCGGGAACACCGGGGAGCTGTTTTTT.

The chain links TRBV4-1 to TRBJ1-5, with D perhaps TRBD1 (5 bases). Between the trimmed V and J ends, which lost 1 base and 11 bases, there was a span of 15 bases. The CDR3 is 14 residues long. CDR1 and CDR2 from the germline V gene are MGHRA and YSYEKL. The CDR3 is CASSQVDTYVAQHF. In nucleotides, the CDR3 is TGCGCCAGCAGCCAAGTGGACACCTACGTAGCCCAGCATTTT.

CDR3 nucleotide sequence: TGTGCCAGCAGCGTAGCTCGGGGAATTTCACCCCTCCACTTT. Translated, it gives CASSVARGISPLHF. The chain links TRBV9 to TRBJ1-6; D is undetermined. CDR3 length: 14 residues. The V gene lost 0 bases and the J gene lost 9 bases, with 10 bases spanning the gap. Germline CDR1 reads SGDLS; CDR2 reads YYNGEE.

The chain has TRBV2 and TRBJ1-2; weak D call: TRBD1 (5 bases). This CDR3 region has 13 residues. Germline CDR1 and CDR2: SNHLY and FYNNEI. V was pared by 6 bases and J by 6 bases, with 14 bases between. This CDR3 reads CASRKSEGDGYTF. The CDR3 DNA sequence: TGTGCCAGCAGGAAATCGGAAGGGGATGGCTACACCTTC.

The CDR3 loop is CASSPGRGNSPLHF. CDR3 nucleotides: TGTGCCAGCTCACCCGGACGGGGGAATTCACCCCTCCACTTT. J is TRBJ1-6 and V is TRBV18; D is perhaps TRBD1 (5 bases). The CDR3 is 14 amino acids. The V gene's germline CDR1 is KGHSH and CDR2 LQKENI. Trimming stripped 3 bases from V and 7 bases from J, with 10 bases between.

This clone was found once. This chain joins TRBV3-1 (or the pseudogene TRBV3-2) and TRBJ1-6; the D gene is possibly TRBD1 (5 bases). The germline V gene encodes CDR1 LGHDT and CDR2 YNNKEL (reference sequence). There are 14 residues in the CDR3. V was trimmed by 3 bases and J by 7 bases, leaving 10 bases between them. The CDR3 region has the DNA TGTGCCAGCAGCCATCCGGGGCAGAATTCACCCCTCCACTTT. This sequence encodes CASSHPGQNSPLHF.

The chain uses TRBV7-9 and TRBJ2-7, with D maybe TRBD2 (6 bases). Germline CDR1 SEHNR, CDR2 FQNEAQ (reference sequence). This CDR3 has 16 residues. The V and J ends lost 1 base and 0 bases respectively, with 13 bases between them. This CDR3 is CASSLVGGTSSYEQYF. The CDR3 nucleotides read TGTGCCAGCAGCTTAGTTGGAGGGACCAGCTCCTACGAGCAGTACTTC.

The chain has TRBV21-1 and TRBJ1-1. TRBV21-1 is listed as a pseudogene. The CDR3 is 13 residues long. The CDR3 coding sequence is TGTGCCAGCAGCAAAATGGGGTGCACTGAAGCTTTCTTT. Protein: CASSKMGCTEAFF.

The CDR3 is CASSLEGRMDYGYTF. CDR3 sequence (DNA): TGTGCCAGCAGTTTGGAGGGACGGATGGACTATGGCTACACCTTC. V gene TRBV28 combines with J gene TRBJ1-2, with a possible D match to TRBD1 (5 bases). Germline CDR1 MDHEN, CDR2 SYDVKM. The CDR3 loop spans 15 amino acids. Trimming took 3 bases from V and 3 from J, leaving 14 bases between them.

The rearrangement joins TRBV18 to TRBJ1-6; 9 bases line up with TRBD1. V trimming: 3 bases; J trimming: 9 bases; junction bases outside the gene matches: 3. The CDR3 spans 14 residues. The germline gives CDR1 KGHSH, CDR2 LQKENI. This CDR3 is CASSPGQGGSPLHF. The DNA of the CDR3 is TGTGCCAGCTCACCGGGACAGGGAGGTTCACCCCTCCACTTT.

The CDR3 DNA follows: TGTGCCAGCAGCTTTGTGTTTTCCTCAGGGGCCAACGTCCTGACTTTC. Protein product: CASSFVFSSGANVLTF. The chain combines TRBV5-6 with TRBJ2-6; D is uncertain. CDR1 and CDR2 (germline): SGHDT, YYEEEE. This CDR3 is built from 16 residues. V shed 2 bases and J shed 4 bases, with 13 bases lying between them.

This chain joins TRBV30 and TRBJ1-5, with D unresolved. The CDR3 sequence is 13 residues long. V lost 2 bases and J lost 4, with 9 bases in between. The germline gives CDR1 GTSNPN, CDR2 SVGIG (reference sequence). The CDR3 spells CAWSNAENQPQHF. The DNA for the CDR3 is TGTGCCTGGAGTAACGCAGAAAATCAGCCCCAGCATTTT.

This sequence joins TRBV3-1 (or the pseudogene TRBV3-2) and TRBJ2-7; D unclear. CDR3 size: 13 residues. V lost 1 base and J lost 1, with 5 bases in between. Germline V gene lookup returns CDR1 LGHDT and CDR2 YNNKEL (reference sequence). The CDR3 reads CASSQALSYEQYF. The CDR3 coding sequence is TGTGCCAGCAGCCAAGCCCTATCCTACGAGCAGTACTTC.

V gene TRBV7-8 combines with J gene TRBJ2-1, with D perhaps TRBD1 (5 bases). V was pared by 5 bases and J by 8 bases, with 10 bases between. This CDR3 contains 12 residues. Germline CDR1 is SGHVS and CDR2 is FQNEAQ. The CDR3 nucleotides are TGTGCCAGCAGCGTCACAGGTTATGAGCAGTTCTTC. Its protein is CASSVTGYEQFF.

The chain employs TRBV14 and TRBJ2-7, with D uncertain. The germline CDR1 and CDR2 sequences are SGHDN and FVKESK. V lost 7 bases to trimming and J lost 4 bases, with 11 bases between them. This CDR3 comprises 12 residues. CDR3 nucleotide sequence: TGTGCCAGCACCCAGTGGGGTTACGAGCAGTACTTC. Its protein product is CASTQWGYEQYF.

The gene calls are TRBV7-2 and TRBJ1-3, with D unresolved. The CDR3 sequence is 14 residues long. Germline CDR1 SGHTA, CDR2 FQGNSA. Trimming removed 5 bases at V and 4 bases at J, with 12 bases between. CDR3 DNA sequence: TGTGCCAGCAGCCGGCCCCTGAGGGGAAACACCATATATTTT. This sequence encodes CASSRPLRGNTIYF.

The chain recombines TRBV3-1 (or the pseudogene TRBV3-2) with TRBJ2-7; D gene unclear. There are 15 residues in the CDR3. The germline V and J ends were trimmed by 5 bases and 0 bases, with 14 bases remaining between them. Germline V lookup: CDR1 LGHDT, CDR2 YNNKEL (reference sequence). The CDR3 nucleotides read TGTGCCAGCAGCTCCAGACTGGTTAGCTCCTACGAGCAGTACTTC. Its translation: CASSSRLVSSYEQYF.

The chain is built from TRBV10-3 and TRBJ1-4; 10 bases align to TRBD1. CDR3 length equals 14 residues. Germline CDR1 and CDR2: ENHRY and SYGVKD. V trimming: 4 bases; J trimming: 7 bases; junction bases outside the gene matches: 3. The CDR3 region is CAISGGQGREKLFF. The CDR3 DNA sequence: TGTGCCATCAGTGGGGGACAGGGGCGTGAAAAACTGTTTTTT.

This sequence joins TRBV7-3 and TRBJ2-1; 8 bases align to TRBD2. The CDR3 spans 13 residues. V was clipped by 5 bases and J by 13 bases; unmatched bases: 10. Per germline, CDR1 SGHTA and CDR2 FQGTGA. CDR3 amino acids: CASSRELADPQFF. DNA for the CDR3: TGTGCCAGCAGCCGGGAACTAGCGGACCCTCAGTTCTTC.

V usage is TRBV25-1 and J usage is TRBJ1-5; no firm D call. The CDR3 is 14 amino acids. CDR1 and CDR2 (germline): MGHDK, SYGVNS. Between the trimmed V and J ends, which lost 3 bases and 7 bases, there was a span of 13 bases. The CDR3 loop reads CASSDTSGGQPQHF. Written as DNA, the CDR3 is TGTGCCAGCAGTGATACCTCGGGTGGGCAGCCCCAGCATTTT.

V and J are TRBV12-3 or TRBV12-4 and TRBJ1-2; D remains ambiguous. The CDR3 loop spans 13 amino acids. The V end lost 1 base, the J end lost 5 bases, and 8 bases lay between the germline ends. CDR3 protein: CASSLGYQYGYTF. The CDR3 DNA reads as TGTGCCAGCAGTTTAGGGTACCAATATGGCTACACCTTC.

This clone was recorded only once. The V and J genes are TRBV27 and TRBJ2-1; TRBD2 matches 15 bases. The CDR3 runs to 17 residues. Germline assignment: CDR1 MNHEY and CDR2 SMNVEV (reference sequence). After removal of 5 bases from V and 10 bases from J, the junction contained 12 bases not matched to a gene. CDR3: CASSIRTSGGVWAEQFF. The CDR3 DNA follows: TGTGCCAGCAGTATCCGGACTAGCGGGGGGGTTTGGGCCGAGCAGTTCTTC.

This clone has just one count. V is TRBV3-1 (or the pseudogene TRBV3-2) and J is TRBJ2-7; D is uncertain. This CDR3 has 11 residues. CDR1 is LGHDT and CDR2 is YNNKEL in the germline V gene (reference sequence). Trimming pared 10 bases from V and 1 base from J, leaving 8 bases between. The CDR3 protein is CATSRSYEQYF. The CDR3 DNA reads as TGTGCCACCTCTAGGTCCTACGAGCAGTACTTC.

The rearrangement joins TRBV28 to TRBJ1-6; the D is unclear. Trimming removed 5 bases from V and 7 bases from J, with 9 bases in between. CDR3 size: 13 residues. CDR1 and CDR2 from the germline V gene are MDHEN and SYDVKM. CDR3 residues: CASSRELNSPLHF. As DNA, the CDR3 is TGTGCCAGCAGTCGGGAACTGAATTCACCCCTCCACTTT.